Each of the 28 T cell receptor beta chains below was sequenced from the same sample in a study of T cells in Graves' hyperthyroidism and ophthalmopathy. There were TCR beta CDR3 regions amplified from RNA transcripts. RT-PCR in the first round (using the HTBI primer set) targeted the TCR CDR3. MiXCR, applied by TCRdb to the multiplex PCR reads, yields one record per CDR3 protein. The table has fewer than 550,000 distinct CDR3 sequences, roughly a quarter seen once. Sequencing was performed on blood. Receptor source: a woman aged 25 to 39 with Graves' ophthalmopathy.

The chain employs TRBV12-3 or TRBV12-4 and TRBJ1-5; D uncertain. The CDR3 runs 12 residues. Trimming pared 6 bases from V and 9 bases from J, leaving 12 bases between. In DNA, the CDR3 is TGTGCCAGCAGGTCTGAGAGTAGGCCCCAGCATTTT. Protein product: CASRSESRPQHF.

This sequence joins TRBV20-1 and TRBJ2-7; TRBD2 matches 11 bases. The CDR3 spans 15 residues. With V trimmed by 3 bases and J by 6 bases, 10 bases remained unmatched. Germline V gene lookup returns CDR1 DFQATT and CDR2 SNEGSKA (reference sequence). Here the CDR3 DNA reads TGCAGTGCTAGGGGAGGTTCGGGACTAGCGGTCGAGCAGTACTTC. It is translated as CSARGGSGLAVEQYF.

This clonotype occurred many times. The V and J genes are TRBV6-5 and TRBJ2-5; the match to TRBD2 covers 9 bases. CDR3 size: 18 residues. The germline V gene encodes CDR1 MNHEY and CDR2 SVGAGI. The junction had 13 bases not matched to a gene; V was cut back by 0 bases and J by 5 bases. In DNA form, the CDR3 reads TGTGCCAGCAGTTACTCGCGTTTATCAGCGGGGGGTAAGGAGACCCAGTACTTC. Residues: CASSYSRLSAGGKETQYF.

This clonotype occurred many times. The chain uses TRBV6-5 and TRBJ2-7, with D unresolved. The germline V gene encodes CDR1 MNHEY and CDR2 SVGAGI. The V end lost 0 bases, the J end lost 4 bases, and 10 bases lay between the germline ends. This CDR3 has 14 amino acids. The CDR3 loop is CASSYSRYFYEQYF. CDR3 nucleotide sequence: TGTGCCAGCAGTTACTCGAGGTACTTTTACGAGCAGTACTTC.

This clonotype was observed many times. V and J are TRBV28 and TRBJ1-2, with 8 bases identical to TRBD1. The length of the CDR3 is 15 residues. The junction had 10 bases not matched to a gene; V was cut back by 6 bases and J by 4 bases. Germline V CDR1 and CDR2: MDHEN, SYDVKM. CDR3 DNA sequence: TGTGCCAGCAGCCCGCCCATTACAGGGGGCTATGGCTACACCTTC. The encoded protein is CASSPPITGGYGYTF.

This clonotype was picked up a small number of times. V usage is TRBV6-5 and J usage is TRBJ1-3, with 8 bases aligning to TRBD1. In germline, CDR1 is MNHEY, CDR2 SVGAGI. J was trimmed by 4 bases and V by 0 bases; bases with no gene match: 2. CDR3 size: 15 residues. Here the CDR3 reads CASSYSTGVGNTIYF. CDR3 in DNA: TGTGCCAGCAGTTACTCGACAGGGGTCGGAAACACCATATATTTT.

This clonotype showed up many times. V is TRBV6-5 and J is TRBJ1-1; D might be TRBD1 (5 bases). V lost 7 bases and J 3 bases, leaving 15 bases between the germline ends. This CDR3 is 14 amino acids long. CDR1 MNHEY and CDR2 SVGAGI come from the germline V gene. The CDR3 DNA reads TGTGCCAGCATTCGGGGGGGGACGGACACTGAAGCTTTCTTT. This encodes CASIRGGTDTEAFF.

This clonotype was detected a few times. The chain couples TRBV18 to TRBJ2-3; 14 bases line up with TRBD2. Germline trimming cut 3 bases from V and 2 bases from J; bases unmatched to any gene: 4. This CDR3 is 17 amino acids long. Germline lookup yields CDR1 KGHSH and CDR2 LQKENI. The DNA for the CDR3 is TGTGCCAGCTCACCCCGGACTAGCGGGGGGATCACAGATACGCAGTATTTT. Translation gives CASSPRTSGGITDTQYF. Drawing the rest from reference TRBV18 and TRBJ2-3, the complete variable domain is NAGVMQNPRHLVRRRGQEARLRCSPMKGHSHVYWYRQLPEEGLKFMVYLQKENIIDESGMPKERFSAEFPKEGPSILRIQQVVRGDSAAYFCASSPRTSGGITDTQYFGPGTRLTVL.

DNA for the CDR3: TGCAGGGCCGAGCTGACTGGTGGCTACACCTTC. Translating it yields CRAELTGGYTF. The chain couples TRBV20-1 to TRBJ1-2; D unclear. CDR1 and CDR2 from the germline V gene are DFQATT and SNEGSKA (reference sequence). This CDR3 has 11 amino acids.

Many counts were recorded for this clonotype. The V and J genes are TRBV7-8 and TRBJ1-1, with 10 bases lining up with TRBD1. V dropped 4 bases and J dropped 1; count of bases not matched to a gene: 12. The CDR3 contains 18 residues. The germline CDR1 and CDR2 sequences are SGHVS and FQNEAQ. The CDR3: CASSSTRTRQGANTEAFF. The CDR3 DNA sequence: TGTGCCAGCAGCTCCACCCGGACTCGACAGGGGGCGAACACTGAAGCTTTCTTT.

Only one count was recorded for this clonotype. The V and J genes are TRBV6-5 and TRBJ2-5, with a tentative D call TRBD2 (6 bases). Per the germline V gene, CDR1 is MNHEY and CDR2 is SVGAGI. CDR3 length equals 15 residues. V was clipped by 0 bases and J by 6 bases, with 14 bases between them. The CDR3 sequence: CASSYSIGGGKTQYF. The CDR3 nucleotides are TGTGCCAGCAGTTACTCGATCGGGGGAGGAAAGACCCAGTACTTC.

Ten or more counts support this clonotype. The V and J genes are TRBV9 and TRBJ2-5; maybe TRBD2 (6 bases). Per the germline V gene, CDR1 is SGDLS and CDR2 is YYNGEE. Trimming took 0 bases from V and 1 from J, leaving 13 bases between them. The CDR3 has 16 residues. CDR3 nucleotide sequence: TGTGCCAGCAGCGTAGATATGATCGGGGGCCAAGAGACCCAGTACTTC. It is translated as CASSVDMIGGQETQYF.

In its sample, this clonotype was seen many times. This rearrangement joins TRBV19 to TRBJ1-1, with 10 bases identical to TRBD1. CDR1 and CDR2 from the germline V gene are LNHDA and SQIVND (reference sequence). V shed 9 bases, J shed 5 bases, and the junction held 9 bases outside the gene matches. CDR3 length equals 14 residues. The CDR3 bases are TGTGCCAGCACCCCGGGACAGGGGAGGACTGAAGCTTTCTTT. Its protein product is CASTPGQGRTEAFF.

This clonotype was detected many times. This sequence joins TRBV10-3 and TRBJ2-5, with D maybe TRBD1 (6 bases). The CDR3 runs to 13 residues. V lost 2 bases and J lost 5, with 9 bases in between. The germline gives CDR1 ENHRY, CDR2 SYGVKD. CDR3 sequence: CAISENQGETQYF. The DNA of the CDR3 is TGTGCCATCAGTGAGAATCAGGGGGAGACCCAGTACTTC.

V gene TRBV28 combines with J gene TRBJ2-5, with 10 positions matching TRBD1. Trimming cost V 2 bases and J 3 bases; bases outside gene matches: 6. Germline loops: CDR1 MDHEN, CDR2 SYDVKM. The CDR3 is 16 residues long. The CDR3 is CASSLVGTGEEETQYF. The CDR3 nucleotides read TGTGCCAGCAGTTTAGTAGGGACAGGGGAGGAAGAGACCCAGTACTTC.

There are many counts of this clonotype. The conserved closing phenylalanine or tryptophan is absent in this CDR3, likely reflecting a read error. The chain joins TRBV29-1 to TRBJ2-7; the match to TRBD1 covers 9 bases. CDR1 and CDR2 (germline): SQVTM, ANQGSEA. The V segment lost 7 bases and the J segment 5 bases; nucleotides outside the gene matches: 6. The CDR3 spans 12 residues. This chain's CDR3 is CSAGTGQNEQYL. The CDR3 bases are TGCAGCGCCGGGACAGGGCAGAACGAGCAGTACCTC.

This clonotype turned up a few times. The J gene is TRBJ2-7, the V gene TRBV4-1; 7 positions match TRBD1. V lost 0 bases and J lost 4; bases outside the gene matches: 3. The CDR3 has 14 residues. The germline gives CDR1 MGHRA, CDR2 YSYEKL. This chain's CDR3 is CASSQDYRGYEQYF. CDR3 DNA: TGCGCCAGCAGCCAAGATTACAGGGGTTACGAGCAGTACTTC.

This clonotype was seen ten or more times. The gene calls are TRBV2 and TRBJ2-7; D is undetermined. This CDR3 has 14 residues. Trimming pared 3 bases from V and 3 bases from J, leaving 12 bases between. The germline V gene encodes CDR1 SNHLY and CDR2 FYNNEI. CDR3 region: CASSDFQVSYEQYF. The CDR3 DNA sequence: TGTGCCAGCAGTGACTTTCAGGTTAGCTACGAGCAGTACTTC.

Many counts were recorded for this clonotype. The chain has TRBV19 and TRBJ2-7; D possibly corresponds to TRBD1 (5 bases). Germline V gene lookup returns CDR1 LNHDA and CDR2 SQIVND (reference sequence). The CDR3 loop spans 13 amino acids. The V gene lost 3 bases and the J gene lost 1 base, with 7 bases spanning the gap. CDR3 loop: CASSMAGSYEQYF. The CDR3 DNA follows: TGTGCCAGTAGTATGGCAGGGTCCTACGAGCAGTACTTC.

This clonotype was detected ten times or more. The rearrangement uses TRBV6-2 or TRBV6-3 and TRBJ1-5; 8 bases match TRBD1. The germline CDR1 and CDR2 sequences are MNHEY and SVGEGT. CDR3 length: 13 residues. Germline trimming cut 4 bases from V and 7 bases from J; bases unmatched to any gene: 3. The CDR3: CASSFTGGQPQHF. The CDR3 DNA reads TGTGCCAGCAGTTTCACAGGGGGGCAGCCCCAGCATTTT.

This clonotype has a count of ten or more. The chain is built from TRBV20-1 and TRBJ2-5; TRBD2 matches 7 bases. Germline CDR1 DFQATT, CDR2 SNEGSKA (reference sequence). Trimming cost V 5 bases and J 5 bases; bases outside gene matches: 5. This CDR3 is 12 amino acids long. CDR3 residues: CSAHLAEETQYF. The CDR3, as DNA: TGCAGTGCTCATCTAGCGGAGGAGACCCAGTACTTC.

For this clonotype: This may come from a read error, since a much larger clone is one base off. The chain carries TRBV28 and TRBJ2-4; possible D gene TRBD2, 6 bases. This CDR3 has 14 residues. Per germline, CDR1 MDHEN and CDR2 SYDVKM. The CDR3 here is CASTPGGKKNIKYF. As DNA, the CDR3 is TGTGCCAGCACCCCCGGGGGTAAAAAAAACATTAAGTACTTC.

V is TRBV7-2 and J is TRBJ2-7, with TRBD1 identical over 7 bases. This CDR3 contains 15 residues. Trimming cost V 5 bases and J 0 bases; bases outside gene matches: 7. Germline assignment: CDR1 SGHTA and CDR2 FQGNSA. Here the CDR3 reads CASSARTGFSYEQYF. CDR3 bases: TGTGCCAGCAGCGCAAGGACAGGCTTCTCCTACGAGCAGTACTTC. Based on the CDR3 plus reference TRBV7-2 and TRBJ2-7, the full variable domain is GAGVSQSPSNKVTEKGKDVELRCDPISGHTALYWYRQSLGQGLEFLIYFQGNSAPDKSGLPSDRFSAERTGGSVSTLTIQRTQQEDSAVYLCASSARTGFSYEQYFGPGTRLTVT.

In this sample, this clonotype turned up many times. The chain has TRBV5-1 and TRBJ1-2, with 8 bases fitting TRBD1. This CDR3 is built from 13 residues. Unmatched junction bases numbered 6, after V lost 1 base and J lost 10 bases. Germline CDR1 and CDR2: SGHRS and YFSETQ. CDR3: CASSLQGANDYTF. The CDR3 DNA sequence: TGCGCCAGCAGCTTGCAGGGGGCGAATGACTACACCTTC. The full variable domain, with the rest looked up from reference TRBV5-1 and TRBJ1-2, is KAGVTQTPRYLIKTRGQQVTLSCSPISGHRSVSWYQQTPGQGLQFLFEYFSETQRNKGNFPGRFSGRQFSNSRSEMNVSTLELGDSALYLCASSLQGANDYTFGSGTRLTVV.

This clonotype has at least ten counts. The rearrangement uses TRBV5-1 and TRBJ2-7, with 10 bases matching TRBD2. The germline gives CDR1 SGHRS, CDR2 YFSETQ. The length of the CDR3 is 17 residues. Germline trimming cut 0 bases from V and 0 bases from J; bases unmatched to any gene: 6. In DNA, the CDR3 is TGCGCCAGCAGCTTGGGTACAGCGGGGGGGAGCTCCTACGAGCAGTACTTC. Encoded protein: CASSLGTAGGSSYEQYF.

This clonotype was seen only a few times. This chain connects TRBV6-1 to TRBJ2-3, with D possibly being TRBD2 (7 bases). CDR3 length equals 15 residues. Looked up from germline, CDR1 is MNHNS and CDR2 is SASEGT. Trimming stripped 2 bases from V and 4 bases from J, with 13 bases between. This CDR3 is CASSERGGRSDTQYF. CDR3 coding DNA: TGTGCCAGCAGTGAAAGGGGGGGCCGCTCAGATACGCAGTATTTT.

The chain recombines TRBV6-5 with TRBJ1-1; perhaps TRBD1 as D (5 bases). CDR3 length: 14 residues. Germline CDR1 MNHEY, CDR2 SVGAGI. The V end was cut by 4 bases, the J end by 1 base, with 10 bases between. DNA of the CDR3: TGTGCCAGCAGTTCAGGGCCGCGGAACACTGAAGCTTTCTTT. This sequence encodes CASSSGPRNTEAFF.

The V and J genes are TRBV6-1 and TRBJ1-3, with D perhaps TRBD1 (6 bases). With 6 bases removed from V and 0 bases from J, the gap between germline ends came to 18 bases. This CDR3 has 17 amino acids. Germline V gene sequence: CDR1 MNHNS, CDR2 SASEGT. The DNA for the CDR3 is TGTGCCAGCAGCCTACGGGTGGACAGCCTCTCTGGAAACACCATATATTTT. Protein sequence: CASSLRVDSLSGNTIYF.